One and the same sample provided the 29 T cell receptor beta chains below, sequenced in a study of Graves' ophthalmopathy and Graves' hyperthyroidism. For repertoire sequencing, the TCR beta CDR3 regions were amplified from RNA transcripts. The authors performed first-round RT-PCR with HTBI primers and then a second-round multiplex PCR. Using its own MiXCR run on the multiplex PCR reads, TCRdb lists one record per CDR3 protein. The repertoire includes 400,000 to 450,000 distinct CDR3 sequences, around a fifth of them detected once, and roughly 3% sits in the top ten. Sequenced input: peripheral blood. The receptors here all came from a woman younger than 35 with stable Graves' hyperthyroidism.

The chain recombines TRBV5-1 with TRBJ2-6; 8 bases agree with TRBD1. The CDR3 is made up of 19 amino acids. J lost 1 base, V lost 4 bases, and 13 bases had no gene match. Germline CDR1 is SGHRS and CDR2 is YFSETQ. CDR3 loop: CASSLGTGGSLSGANVLTF. The DNA for the CDR3 is TGCGCCAGCAGCCTGGGGACAGGAGGTTCCCTTTCTGGGGCCAACGTCCTGACTTTC.

At least ten counts were recorded for this clonotype. The rearrangement joins TRBV30 to TRBJ1-1; D call uncertain. V was pared by 1 base and J by 4 bases, with 10 bases between. Germline CDR1 GTSNPN, CDR2 SVGIG (reference sequence). The CDR3 runs 13 residues. The CDR3 loop reads CAWSGGWGTEAFF. Written as DNA, the CDR3 is TGTGCCTGGAGTGGGGGATGGGGCACTGAAGCTTTCTTT.

In this sample, this clonotype turned up many times. The chain couples TRBV2 to TRBJ2-2, with D perhaps TRBD2 (5 bases). V was cut by 5 bases and J by 8 bases, with 9 bases left in between. Looked up from germline, CDR1 is SNHLY and CDR2 is FYNNEI. The CDR3 spans 12 residues. DNA for the CDR3: TGTGCCAGCAGTTTAACGGGGGGGGAGCTGTTTTTT. Protein sequence: CASSLTGGELFF.

The table lists this clonotype with many counts. The rearrangement links TRBV20-1 to TRBJ1-2; perhaps TRBD1 as D (6 bases). Germline CDR1 is DFQATT and CDR2 is SNEGSKA (reference sequence). The V end lost 3 bases, the J end lost 10 bases, and 12 bases lay between the germline ends. This CDR3 has 11 amino acids. Here the CDR3 DNA reads TGCAGTGCTAGGGACAGACAGGACTACACCTTC. This codes for CSARDRQDYTF.

Many counts were recorded for this clonotype. The gene calls are TRBV15 and TRBJ2-6, with a weak D call TRBD1 (6 bases). The CDR3 has 18 residues. Deletions cut 0 bases from V and 0 bases from J, with 12 bases between. Per germline, CDR1 LNHNV and CDR2 YYDKDF (reference sequence). Written as DNA, the CDR3 is TGTGCCACCAGCAGAGATCTAACAGGGAGCTCTGGGGCCAACGTCCTGACTTTC. Its translation: CATSRDLTGSSGANVLTF.

The V gene is TRBV12-3 or TRBV12-4, the J gene TRBJ1-1, with 7 nucleotides matching TRBD1. This CDR3 is built from 14 residues. V was clipped by 4 bases and J by 10 bases; unmatched bases: 12. CDR3 sequence reads: CASSWGTAITGAFF. The DNA for the CDR3 is TGTGCCAGCAGTTGGGGGACAGCAATCACGGGAGCTTTCTTT.

The V call is TRBV10-3, the J call TRBJ1-1; tentatively, D is TRBD1 (6 bases). CDR3 size: 13 residues. Germline assignment: CDR1 ENHRY and CDR2 SYGVKD. Trimming stripped 10 bases from V and 2 bases from J, with 14 bases between. The CDR3 is CANQQDSNTEAFF. In nucleotides, the CDR3 is TGTGCCAACCAACAGGACAGTAACACTGAAGCTTTCTTT.

This clonotype has a count of ten or more. V is TRBV20-1 and J is TRBJ2-7, with 9 bases that match TRBD2. The CDR3 contains 15 residues. Per the germline V gene, CDR1 is DFQATT and CDR2 is SNEGSKA (reference sequence). The V segment lost 6 bases and the J segment 0 bases; nucleotides outside the gene matches: 9. The CDR3: CSAHTGTSTSYEQYF. The CDR3 bases are TGCAGTGCGCATACCGGGACTAGCACCTCCTACGAGCAGTACTTC.

This clonotype has at least ten counts. The chain has TRBV12-3 or TRBV12-4 and TRBJ2-5; D possibly corresponds to TRBD2 (7 bases). V shed 1 base and J shed 0 bases, with 15 bases lying between them. This CDR3 has 17 residues. The DNA for the CDR3 is TGTGCCAGCAGTTTAGAGGGGGTGGGGGGGAACCAAGAGACCCAGTACTTC. Protein: CASSLEGVGGNQETQYF.

This clonotype was picked up many times. In DNA, the CDR3 is TGTGCCAGTACCCGGGTAGCGGGAGAATTCTACGAGCAGTACTTC. Its translation: CASTRVAGEFYEQYF. The chain has TRBV19 and TRBJ2-7, with TRBD2 matching over 9 bases. CDR1 and CDR2 (germline): LNHDA, SQIVND (reference sequence). CDR3 length equals 15 residues. The V gene end was trimmed by 7 bases and the J gene end by 3 bases; junction bases not matched to a gene: 10. Together with reference TRBV19 and TRBJ2-7, the CDR3 gives the full variable domain: DGGITQSPKYLFRKEGQNVTLSCEQNLNHDAMYWYRQDPGQGLRLIYYSQIVNDFQKGDIAEGYSVSREKKESFPLTVTSAQKNPTAFYLCASTRVAGEFYEQYFGPGTRLTVT.

This clonotype was detected many times. The J gene is TRBJ1-5, the V gene TRBV6-2 or TRBV6-3; tentatively, D is TRBD1 (5 bases). The CDR3 has 14 amino acids. The germline V gene has CDR1 MNHEY and CDR2 SVGEGT. Trimming shortened V by 0 bases and J by 6 bases, and 9 bases separated the two germline ends. CDR3 DNA sequence: TGTGCCAGCAGTTACTCTGGGGGAGCTCAGCCCCAGCATTTT. Its translation is CASSYSGGAQPQHF.

This clonotype was observed many times. This chain uses TRBV2 with TRBJ2-4; 16 nucleotides align to TRBD2. Germline V gene data show CDR1 as SNHLY and CDR2 as FYNNEI. The V segment lost 8 bases and the J segment 3 bases; nucleotides outside the gene matches: 16. The CDR3 totals 20 residues. CDR3 nucleotide sequence: TGTGCCAGCGCAACTCCGGGACTAGCGGGAGGGCGTCTGATCAAAAACATTCAGTACTTC. Amino acids: CASATPGLAGGRLIKNIQYF.

The J gene is TRBJ1-1, the V gene TRBV7-3; no reliable D call. The germline CDR1 and CDR2 sequences are SGHTA and FQGTGA. The CDR3 has 13 amino acids. The V end was cut by 2 bases, the J end by 1 base, with 5 bases between. CDR3 sequence reads: CASSLDANTEAFF. The CDR3 DNA reads TGTGCCAGCAGCTTAGACGCGAACACTGAAGCTTTCTTT.

This clonotype was seen ten or more times. The chain carries TRBV6-1 and TRBJ1-6; D remains unclear. The CDR3 has 13 amino acids. Germline V gene data show CDR1 as MNHNS and CDR2 as SASEGT. With 2 bases removed from V and 8 bases from J, the gap between germline ends came to 7 bases. This CDR3 reads CASSEFTDSPLHF. DNA for the CDR3: TGTGCCAGCAGTGAATTTACAGATTCACCCCTCCACTTT.

This clonotype was seen many times. The chain is built from TRBV7-2 and TRBJ1-5; 8 bases agree with TRBD1. The junction had 9 bases not matched to a gene; V was cut back by 5 bases and J by 6 bases. The CDR3 is 15 amino acids. Per the germline V gene, CDR1 is SGHTA and CDR2 is FQGNSA. The CDR3 is CASSPSDRVSQPQHF. CDR3 nucleotide sequence: TGTGCCAGCAGCCCATCGGACAGGGTTAGTCAGCCCCAGCATTTT.

This clonotype was counted at least ten times. The chain has TRBV24-1 and TRBJ1-5; tentatively, D is TRBD1 (5 bases). This CDR3 is 15 amino acids long. V lost 2 bases, J lost 6 bases, and 13 bases lay in between. Germline CDR1 reads KGHDR; CDR2 reads SFDVKD. CDR3 protein: CATSDSVEQGQPQHF. The CDR3 nucleotides are TGTGCCACCAGTGATTCTGTTGAGCAGGGTCAGCCCCAGCATTTT.

This clonotype showed up many times. This chain uses TRBV5-1 with TRBJ1-1; 7 positions agree with TRBD1. V trimming: 1 base; J trimming: 6 bases; junction bases outside the gene matches: 6. CDR1 and CDR2 from the germline V gene are SGHRS and YFSETQ. The CDR3 covers 14 residues. The CDR3 coding sequence is TGCGCCAGCAGCTTGCAGGGCAGGGGGGCTGAAGCTTTCTTT. It translates to CASSLQGRGAEAFF.

A note on this clonotype: A much bigger clone sits one base away, suggesting this may be a read error. The chain carries TRBV2 and TRBJ2-5; D is unresolved. Germline-derived CDR1 and CDR2 are SNHLY and FYNNEI. CDR3 length equals 12 residues. The CDR3 loop reads CASRDGQEIQYF. The CDR3 bases are TGTGCCAGCAGGGACGGGCAAGAGATCCAGTACTTC.

This clonotype was picked up many times. The gene calls are TRBV30 and TRBJ1-2; D is unresolved. The V gene lost 3 bases and the J gene lost 4 bases, with 9 bases spanning the gap. Per the germline V gene, CDR1 is GTSNPN and CDR2 is SVGIG (reference sequence). The CDR3 sequence is 12 residues long. CDR3 sequence reads: CAWRIGSYGYTF. The CDR3 nucleotides read TGTGCCTGGAGGATCGGGTCCTATGGCTACACCTTC.

This clonotype has ten or more counts. The V and J genes are TRBV20-1 and TRBJ2-7, with 10 bases lining up with TRBD2. Germline lookup yields CDR1 DFQATT and CDR2 SNEGSKA (reference sequence). The length of the CDR3 is 13 residues. The V and J ends lost 3 bases and 6 bases, in that order; junction bases with no gene match: 5. CDR3 nucleotides: TGCAGTGCTAGTCCTAGCGGGAGACCCGAGCAGTACTTC. This gives the protein CSASPSGRPEQYF.

There are many counts of this clonotype. The rearrangement joins TRBV29-1 to TRBJ1-3; D gene ambiguous. The CDR3 contains 13 residues. CDR1 SQVTM and CDR2 ANQGSEA come from the germline V gene. Trimming cost V 6 bases and J 0 bases, with 9 bases left between them. CDR3 amino acids: CSVDESSGNTIYF. The CDR3, as DNA: TGCAGCGTGGACGAGAGCTCTGGAAACACCATATATTTT. Drawing the rest from reference TRBV29-1 and TRBJ1-3, the complete variable domain is SAVISQKPSRDICQRGTSLTIQCQVDSQVTMMFWYRQQPGQSLTLIATANQGSEATYESGFVIDKFPISRPNLTFSTLTVSNMSPEDSSIYLCSVDESSGNTIYFGEGSWLTVV.

Ten or more counts support this clonotype. This sequence joins TRBV29-1 and TRBJ2-7, with D hard to call. V lost 4 bases to trimming and J lost 0 bases, with 10 bases between them. Germline assignment: CDR1 SQVTM and CDR2 ANQGSEA. The CDR3 totals 13 residues. The CDR3 DNA reads as TGCAGCGTTGGTGGCAAGAGCTCCTACGAGCAGTACTTC. Amino acids: CSVGGKSSYEQYF.

V usage is TRBV27 and J usage is TRBJ1-2, with a weak D call TRBD1 (5 bases). This CDR3 has 14 amino acids. V was cut by 2 bases and J by 4 bases, with 11 bases left in between. Germline loops: CDR1 MNHEY, CDR2 SMNVEV (reference sequence). The CDR3 DNA sequence: TGTGCCAGCAGTTTACGGGGGTACGGCTATGGCTACACCTTC. It codes for CASSLRGYGYGYTF.

This clonotype was seen many times. J is TRBJ1-5 and V is TRBV4-1, with a weak D call TRBD1 (6 bases). The CDR3 covers 14 residues. V shed 4 bases and J shed 4 bases, with 11 bases lying between them. Germline V lookup: CDR1 MGHRA, CDR2 YSYEKL. The CDR3 loop reads CASSRRDTNQPQHF. CDR3 coding DNA: TGCGCCAGCAGCCGCCGGGACACAAATCAGCCCCAGCATTTT.

In its sample, this clonotype was seen many times. The chain couples TRBV4-1 to TRBJ2-7; 7 nucleotides align to TRBD2. The germline V gene has CDR1 MGHRA and CDR2 YSYEKL. J gave up 0 bases and V 5 bases, and 7 bases lay outside the gene matches. This CDR3 comprises 15 residues. CDR3 sequence reads: CASSDSGLSSYEQYF. As DNA, the CDR3 is TGCGCCAGCAGCGATAGCGGGCTCAGCTCCTACGAGCAGTACTTC.

This clonotype was seen only a few times. J is TRBJ2-5 and V is TRBV20-1; unclear D gene. From germline, CDR1 is DFQATT and CDR2 SNEGSKA (reference sequence). This CDR3 comprises 12 residues. Trimming shortened V by 3 bases and J by 5 bases, and 10 bases separated the two germline ends. The DNA of the CDR3 is TGCAGTGCTAGGACCCTTGGGGAGACCCAGTACTTC. Its translation is CSARTLGETQYF.

This clonotype was detected many times. V gene TRBV25-1 combines with J gene TRBJ1-1; D not resolved. V lost 9 bases and J 3 bases, leaving 20 bases between the germline ends. This CDR3 spans 15 amino acids. The V gene's germline CDR1 is MGHDK and CDR2 SYGVNS. DNA for the CDR3: TGTGCCAGTCTCGTGTCTCGGGATTATGACACTGAAGCTTTCTTT. The encoded protein is CASLVSRDYDTEAFF.

This sequence joins TRBV6-5 and TRBJ2-7; D not certain. The germline CDR1 and CDR2 sequences are MNHEY and SVGAGI. V lost 4 bases to trimming and J lost 2 bases, with 12 bases between them. CDR3 size: 14 residues. CDR3 in DNA: TGTGCCAGCAGTTTTGGACGATCAACCTACGAGCAGTACTTC. It yields the protein CASSFGRSTYEQYF.

As for this clonotype: A single base separates this from a much larger clone, so it may be a read error. The rearrangement links TRBV10-3 to TRBJ1-1; D ambiguous. The CDR3 is 13 amino acids. Germline V gene data show CDR1 as ENHRY and CDR2 as SYGVKD. CDR3 sequence reads: CAIAPLTHTEAVF. The CDR3 coding sequence is TGTGCCATCGCCCCGCTTACTCACACTGAAGCTGTCTTT.